These T cell receptor beta chains were read from a single sample in a study of Graves' ophthalmopathy and Graves' hyperthyroidism. TCRdb called the multiplex PCR reads again in MiXCR, with one record for every CDR3 protein. Of about 230,000 distinct CDR3 sequences listed, around 42% are singletons. Specimen: peripheral blood. These receptors were obtained from an adult man with Graves' ophthalmopathy. Both conserved end residues are part of each CDR3. Each record gives: CDR3 length, V gene, clone size, D gene, J gene, CDR3 protein, CDR3 DNA. A D gene is named only where the DNA matches it firmly. A row's size may be missing; if present it is once, few, many or a size class.

18,TRBV9,few,NA,TRBJ1-6,CASSGDLPGSSYNSPLHF,TGTGCCAGCAGTGGAGACCTGCCAGGGAGCTCCTATAATTCACCCCTCCACTTT
16,TRBV4-1,NA,NA,TRBJ1-4,CASGRGDGEGGEKLFF,TGCGCCAGCGGCCGCGGAGATGGCGAAGGAGGTGAAAAACTGTTTTTT
15,TRBV6-5,NA,TRBD1,TRBJ1-2,CASRPLADRAYGYTF,TGTGCCAGCAGACCCCTCGCTGACAGGGCCTATGGCTACACCTTC
14,TRBV9,many,NA,TRBJ2-7,CASSVDLGSYEQYF,TGTGCCAGCAGCGTTGATCTAGGTAGCTACGAGCAGTACTTC
16,TRBV2,NA,TRBD2,TRBJ2-2,CASRKGLAGNTGELFF,TGTGCCAGCAGGAAGGGACTAGCGGGAAACACCGGGGAGCTGTTTTTT
17,TRBV7-9,NA,NA,TRBJ2-1,CASSLAGGRARNNEQFF,TGTGCCAGCAGCTTAGCTGGGGGGCGAGCTAGAAACAATGAGCAGTTCTTC
12,TRBV7-2,NA,TRBD1,TRBJ1-2,CASSQYRGGYTF,TGTGCCAGCAGCCAATACAGGGGTGGCTACACCTTC
12,TRBV2,NA,NA,TRBJ1-1,CAIQDSADEAFF,TGTGCCATCCAGGACAGCGCGGACGAAGCTTTCTTT
14,TRBV7-9,NA,NA,TRBJ2-7,CASSFGDHSYEQYF,TGTGCCAGCAGCTTTGGGGACCACTCCTACGAGCAGTACTTC
14,TRBV9,few,NA,TRBJ1-1,CASRNPDLNTEAFF,TGTGCCAGCAGGAATCCGGACTTGAACACTGAAGCTTTCTTT
13,TRBV19,NA,NA,TRBJ1-1,CASNLGGGTEAFF,TGTGCCAGTAACTTAGGAGGGGGCACTGAAGCTTTCTTT
13,TRBV14,few,NA,TRBJ1-2,CASSQEGSYGYTF,TGTGCCAGCAGCCAAGAGGGTAGCTATGGCTACACCTTC
14,TRBV19,NA,NA,TRBJ1-5,CASWARNSNQPQHF,TGTGCCAGTTGGGCCCGAAATAGCAATCAGCCCCAGCATTTT
11,TRBV5-8,NA,NA,TRBJ2-7,CASSFKYEQYF,TGTGCCAGCAGTTTCAAGTACGAGCAGTACTTC
13,TRBV19,NA,NA,TRBJ2-3,CATKGHSTDTQYF,TGTGCCACCAAGGGGCATAGCACAGATACGCAGTATTTT
16,TRBV7-9,few,TRBD2,TRBJ2-5,CASSRTSGGYQETQYF,TGTGCCAGCAGTCGCACTAGCGGGGGATACCAAGAGACCCAGTACTTC
14,TRBV15,NA,NA,TRBJ2-7,CATSRVEVPYEQYF,TGTGCCACCAGCAGAGTGGAGGTCCCCTACGAGCAGTACTTC
15,TRBV20-1,NA,TRBD1,TRBJ2-7,CSAKNPGGADYEQYF,TGCAGTGCAAAGAATCCAGGGGGAGCTGACTACGAGCAGTACTTC
13,TRBV7-9,NA,NA,TRBJ2-5,CASSLITQETQYF,TGTGCCAGCAGCTTAATTACTCAAGAGACCCAGTACTTC
14,TRBV27,NA,TRBD2,TRBJ2-7,CAILWGGSIYEQYF,TGTGCCATTTTGTGGGGCGGGAGTATCTACGAGCAGTACTTC
16,TRBV5-1,NA,NA,TRBJ2-5,CASSFGGTAIQETQYF,TGCGCCAGCAGCTTCGGCGGGACGGCGATACAAGAGACCCAGTACTTC
16,TRBV10-3,few,TRBD1,TRBJ2-7,CAISGGSGTGAYEQYF,TGTGCCATCAGTGGGGGTTCCGGGACAGGGGCCTACGAGCAGTACTTC
14,TRBV24-1,many,NA,TRBJ1-2,CATSDWQTNYGYTF,TGTGCCACCAGTGATTGGCAGACTAACTATGGCTACACCTTC
18,TRBV9,NA,NA,TRBJ2-6,CASSSIATIRSGANVLTF,TGTGCCAGCAGCTCCATCGCAACTATCAGGTCTGGGGCCAACGTCCTGACTTTC
14,TRBV2,few,NA,TRBJ1-5,CASSMYSTNQPQHF,TGTGCCAGCAGTATGTACAGCACTAATCAGCCCCAGCATTTT
11,TRBV20-1,NA,NA,TRBJ2-5,CSALNSETQYF,TGCAGTGCCCTAAACAGTGAGACCCAGTACTTC
17,TRBV4-1,NA,NA,TRBJ1-6,CASSQRPAGVGNSPLHF,TGCGCCAGCAGCCAAAGGCCCGCAGGGGTTGGCAATTCACCCCTCCACTTT
14,TRBV2,NA,TRBD1,TRBJ1-2,CASSIRGRGYGYTF,TGTGCCAGTAGTATCAGGGGGCGCGGCTATGGCTACACCTTC
15,TRBV29-1,NA,TRBD1,TRBJ1-1,CSSWNRGQGNTEAFF,TGCAGCAGTTGGAACCGGGGACAGGGGAACACTGAAGCTTTCTTT
12,TRBV7-2,NA,NA,TRBJ2-7,CASSLGLNEQYF,TGTGCCAGCAGCTTGGGGCTTAACGAGCAGTACTTC
16,TRBV29-1,NA,TRBD1,TRBJ2-2,CSVEDRDSTNTGELFF,TGCAGCGTTGAAGATAGGGACAGTACGAACACCGGGGAGCTGTTTTTT
14,TRBV24-1,NA,NA,TRBJ1-5,CATSRDHSNQPQHF,TGTGCCACCAGCAGGGACCATAGCAATCAGCCCCAGCATTTT
14,TRBV29-1,NA,NA,TRBJ2-2,CSSTTATNTGELFF,TGCAGCTCCACGACGGCGACGAACACCGGGGAGCTGTTTTTT
18,TRBV9,NA,NA,TRBJ2-6,CASSLQTGTSSGANVLTF,TGTGCCAGCAGCCTACAGACAGGTACTAGCTCTGGGGCCAACGTCCTGACTTTC
15,TRBV5-6,NA,TRBD1,TRBJ1-1,CASSSTGERDTEAFF,TGTGCCAGCAGCTCGACAGGGGAAAGGGACACTGAAGCTTTCTTT
15,TRBV5-5,NA,NA,TRBJ2-6,CASSLASAGANVLTF,TGTGCCAGCAGCTTGGCATCGGCAGGGGCCAACGTCCTGACTTTC
12,TRBV6-5,few,NA,TRBJ1-1,CASSYSIGEAFF,TGTGCCAGCAGTTACTCGATAGGTGAAGCTTTCTTT
12,TRBV20-1,few,NA,TRBJ1-2,CSAREGRDGYTF,TGCAGTGCTAGAGAAGGGAGGGATGGCTACACCTTC
15,TRBV5-1,few,NA,TRBJ2-7,CASSLEGRGTYEQYF,TGCGCCAGCAGCTTGGAAGGGCGGGGAACCTACGAGCAGTACTTC
15,TRBV19,NA,NA,TRBJ2-2,CASSLDTTNTGELFF,TGTGCCAGTAGTCTAGACACAACGAACACCGGGGAGCTGTTTTTT
16,TRBV5-4,few,NA,TRBJ2-6,CASSLAGRAGANVLTF,TGTGCCAGCAGCTTGGCTGGCAGGGCTGGGGCCAACGTCCTGACTTTC
15,TRBV6-5,few,NA,TRBJ1-2,CASSESTVANYGYTF,TGTGCCAGCAGTGAGTCGACAGTCGCTAACTATGGCTACACCTTC
15,TRBV5-6,NA,NA,TRBJ1-5,CASSLSGNSNQPQHF,TGTGCCAGCAGCTTGAGTGGTAATAGCAATCAGCCCCAGCATTTT